This TCR beta chain was retrieved from a study of OX40 agonist ivuxolimab in advanced cancers. Produced via immunoSEQ multiplex PCR; TCRdb's table is partial and in-frame only. The sample has about 8,000 clones, about 67% seen once. Notes on the study in general: Averaging showed that CD8+ T cells had more expanded clones than CD4+ did. Both CD4+ and CD8+ T cell populations in blood had undergone clonal expansion by week 6 at 0.1 to 3.0 mg/kg.

This clone has just one count. Its antigen remains unknown. This CDR3 is built from 16 residues. V shed 0 bases and J 4 bases; nucleotides not matched to a gene: 4. Germline-derived CDR1 and CDR2 are SGHNT and YYREEE (reference sequence). The chain couples TRBV5-4 to TRBJ2-1; 10 nucleotides align to TRBD1. The specimen comprised CD4+ or CD8+ T cells sorted from blood, sampled in a trial of the OX40 agonist ivuxolimab. The sequence derives from an adult with an advanced solid tumor such as melanoma, head and neck, liver or kidney cancer. For the CDR3, the DNA is TGTGCCAGCAGCTTGGCCGGGACAGGGGCTTACAATGAGCAGTTCTTC. Protein sequence: CASSLAGTGAYNEQFF.